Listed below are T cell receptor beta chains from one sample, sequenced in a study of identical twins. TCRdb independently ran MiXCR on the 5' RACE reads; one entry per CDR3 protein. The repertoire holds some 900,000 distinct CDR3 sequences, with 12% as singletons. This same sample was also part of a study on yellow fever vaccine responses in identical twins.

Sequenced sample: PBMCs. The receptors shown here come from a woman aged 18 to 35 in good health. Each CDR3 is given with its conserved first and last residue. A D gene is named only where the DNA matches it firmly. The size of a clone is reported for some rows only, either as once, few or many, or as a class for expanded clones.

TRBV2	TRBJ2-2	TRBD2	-	TGTGCCAGCAGTTACGGACTAGCGGGAGAGACCGGGGAGCTGTTTTTT	CASSYGLAGETGELFF
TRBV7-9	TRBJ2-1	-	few	TGTGCCAGCAGTAAAGGCAGGGAAGGGCAGTTCTTC	CASSKGREGQFF
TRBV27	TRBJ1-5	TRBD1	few	TGTGCCAGCAGTTCCCTTGGACAGGGGGCTGATCAGCCCCAGCATTTT	CASSSLGQGADQPQHF
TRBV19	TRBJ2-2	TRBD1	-	TGTGCCGTCACGGACAGGACCTATACCGGGGAGCTGTTTTTT	CAVTDRTYTGELFF
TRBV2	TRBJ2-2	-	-	TGTGCCAGCTACCTCGACGGCAACACCGGGGAGCTGTTTTTT	CASYLDGNTGELFF
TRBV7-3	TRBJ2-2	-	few	TGTGCCAGCAGCTCCCGGGTCTCGAACACCGGGGAGCTGTTTTTT	CASSSRVSNTGELFF
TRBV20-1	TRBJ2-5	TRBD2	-	TGCAGTGCAACCCTAGCGGGCGTACAAGGGACCCAGTACTTC	CSATLAGVQGTQYF
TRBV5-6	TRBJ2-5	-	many	TGTGCCAGCAGCTTGCACAATGTGGAGACCCAGTACTTC	CASSLHNVETQYF
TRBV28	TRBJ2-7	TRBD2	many	TGTGCCAGCAGGACTAGCGGCCCTTACGAGCAGTACTTC	CASRTSGPYEQYF
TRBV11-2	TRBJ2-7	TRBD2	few	TGTGCCAGCAGAACCGGGACTAGCGGGAGGGCCTACGAGCAGTACTTC	CASRTGTSGRAYEQYF
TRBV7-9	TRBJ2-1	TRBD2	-	TGTGCCAGCAGCTTAATGCTAGCGGGTGGCCGGGAGGAGCAGTTCTTC	CASSLMLAGGREEQFF
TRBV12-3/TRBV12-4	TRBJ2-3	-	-	TGTGCCAGCAGTTTTTTTGCTGGTCCGCGCACAGATACGCAGTATTTT	CASSFFAGPRTDTQYF
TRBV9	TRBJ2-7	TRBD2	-	TGTGCCAGCAGCGGAGAGCTAGCGGGAGGTTTCTACGAGCAGTACTTC	CASSGELAGGFYEQYF
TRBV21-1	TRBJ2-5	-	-	TGTGCCAGCAGCAAAGCGACTCGGGACAGGCCTTTTCAAGAGACCCAGTACTTC	CASSKATRDRPFQETQYF
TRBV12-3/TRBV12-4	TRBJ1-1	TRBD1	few	TGTGCCAGCAGGGACAGGGTCGTTTTCACTGAAGCTTTCTTT	CASRDRVVFTEAFF
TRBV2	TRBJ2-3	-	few	TGTGCCAGCAGTGATGACGCCGCCCCACGCTCACAAGATACGCAGTATTTT	CASSDDAAPRSQDTQYF
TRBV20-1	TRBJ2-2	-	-	TGCAGTGCTGTGACTAGTTTGGCCACCGGGGAGCTGTTTTTT	CSAVTSLATGELFF
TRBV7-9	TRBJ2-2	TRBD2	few	TGTGCCAGCAGCTCAACCGGGACTAGGCACACCGGGGAGCTGTTTTTT	CASSSTGTRHTGELFF
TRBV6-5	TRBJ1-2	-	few	TGTGCCAGCAGTTTGGGGGACAAGAACTATGGCTACACCTTC	CASSLGDKNYGYTF
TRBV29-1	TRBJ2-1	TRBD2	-	TGCAGCGTTGAGTCTAGCGGGGGGTACAATGAGCAGTTCTTC	CSVESSGGYNEQFF
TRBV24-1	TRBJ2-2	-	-	TGTGCCACCAGTAAGGCGGGTCGGACCGGGGAGCTGTTTTTT	CATSKAGRTGELFF
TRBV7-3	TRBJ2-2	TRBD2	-	TGTGCCAGCAGCTCGGCTAGCGGGAGAGATAACACCGGGGAGCTGTTTTTT	CASSSASGRDNTGELFF
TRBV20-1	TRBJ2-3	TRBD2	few	TGCAGTGCTAGAGTCTGGGGGACTAGCGGGGTTAGCACAGATACGCAGTATTTT	CSARVWGTSGVSTDTQYF
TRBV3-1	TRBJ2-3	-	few	TGTGCCAGCAGTCCCGACTCCAGCGGCACAGATACGCAGTATTTT	CASSPDSSGTDTQYF
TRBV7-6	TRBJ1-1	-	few	TGTGCCAGCAGCTTAAGAGACCAACCGAGGACTGAAGCTTTCTTT	CASSLRDQPRTEAFF
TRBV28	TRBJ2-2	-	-	TGTGCCAGTTCCCCGCCTCGGGACACCATCACCGGGGAGCTGTTTTTT	CASSPPRDTITGELFF
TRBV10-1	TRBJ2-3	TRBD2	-	TGCGCCAGCGGAGTCGGGACTATCGGGGGAGATACGCAGTATTTT	CASGVGTIGGDTQYF
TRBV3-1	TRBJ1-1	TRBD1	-	TGTGCCAGCAGCCAAGAAACAGGGGGCTGGAACACTGAAGCTTTCTTT	CASSQETGGWNTEAFF
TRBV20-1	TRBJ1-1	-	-	TGCAGTGCTAGATCGGGGGGTTATTACACTGAAGCTTTCTTT	CSARSGGYYTEAFF
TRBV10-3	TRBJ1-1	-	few	TGTGCCATCAGTGACAGGGAGGAAGCTTTCTTT	CAISDREEAFF
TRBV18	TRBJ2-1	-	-	TGTGCCAGCTCACCCTCCTCTAGAGAGCAGTTCTTC	CASSPSSREQFF